This T cell receptor (beta chain) is drawn from a study of T cell repertoires in cytomegalovirus infection (dated by TCRdb to between 2017 and 2020). Regarding the research as a whole: Peptide stimulations targeted recently identified HLA-C-restricted CMV epitopes, whose presentation resists viral immunomodulation, together with well-studied HLA-B-restricted epitopes. Because public TCR beta signatures pointed to carriage of CMV infection together with the matching HLA type, the HLA type of each donor mattered for the analysis. Beyond this particular receptor, the publication reports: The ex vivo response was dominated by HLA-C-restricted CMV-specific TCR beta clonotypes, which also provided the single most frequent clonotype in two of eight donors. Carriers of CMV infection plus the relevant HLA type were discriminated by the cumulative frequency of public TCR beta family members in the study cohort and in an independent roughly 320-donor cohort.

The run used an Illumina HiSeq 1500. The raw public data were reprocessed by TCRdb itself: fastp quality trimming at Q25, MiXCR clonotype calling, in-frame beta chains only. One record per CDR3 amino acid sequence lists the most common genes and DNA. The sample profile shows approximately 590,000 distinct CDR3 sequences; around 40% of them were found once. 40% to 60% of the sample rests with the top ten. For CDR1 and CDR2, the germline V gene lists SGHTA and FQGNSA. Trimming takes 4 bases from V and 4 bases from J, and the germline ends sit 9 bases apart. Its CDR3 holds 13 amino acids, cysteine through phenylalanine. This entry keeps only the CDR3 DNA: 39 bases, framed from base 1. In light of the paper, this sample's treatment or condition label describes: in vitro stimulation with specific CMV peptide epitopes to enrich CMV-specific T cells. The table lists this clonotype with many counts. Its antigen is currently not known. One base away there is no much larger clone; base qualities are not given.

The rearranged segments are TRBV7-2 and TRBJ2-3; possibly the D gene is TRBD1, per 5 matching bases. The receptor comes from a human donor in good health (CMV status not recorded). Some clones in this sample may be carry-over from other donors' samples. Sequencing used cultured PBMCs, obtained from culture after CMV antigen stimulation. The nucleotide sequence is given as TGTGCCAGCAGCTCCCAGGGTCCAGATACGCAGTATTTT. Its protein is CASSSQGPDTQYF.